Listed below are T cell receptor beta chains from one sample, sequenced in a study of blood T cell repertoires in COVID-19. Method: immunoSEQ multiplex PCR; TCRdb's copy keeps in-frame clones and lacks some. The table lists a few hundred thousand clones, around 90% of them singletons. Source material: PBMCs or T cells enriched from blood (not recorded which). These receptors all come from a woman aged 18-29 years who had recovered from COVID-19. The CDR3 runs from the conserved cysteine through the conserved F or W. The order of the fields is D gene, V gene, clone size, J gene, CDR3 protein, CDR3 DNA. A D gene is named only where the DNA matches it firmly. Size tells how often a clone was seen (once, few, many) or the class of an expanded clone, and some rows leave it out.

d_gene: TRBD2
v_gene: TRBV4-3
abundance: once
j_gene: TRBJ2-3
CDR3aa: CASSPAGGGTDTQYF
CDR3nt: TGCGCCAGCAGTCCTGCGGGGGGCGGCACAGATACGCAGTATTTT

d_gene: .
v_gene: TRBV5-4
abundance: .
j_gene: TRBJ1-2
CDR3aa: CASSLGTALYGYTF
CDR3nt: TGTGCCAGCAGCTTGGGGACAGCATTATATGGCTACACCTTC

d_gene: .
v_gene: TRBV9
abundance: .
j_gene: TRBJ1-6
CDR3aa: CASSVRPGGGVNPLSSYNSPLHF
CDR3nt: TGTGCCAGCAGCGTCCGCCCGGGCGGGGGGGTCAACCCCCTCAGCTCCTATAATTCACCCCTCCACTTT

d_gene: .
v_gene: TRBV28
abundance: .
j_gene: TRBJ1-2
CDR3aa: CASSLAGVMVGYTF
CDR3nt: TGTGCCAGCAGTTTGGCGGGGGTAATGGTCGGCTACACCTTC

d_gene: .
v_gene: TRBV7-2
abundance: .
j_gene: TRBJ1-2
CDR3aa: CASSAEVLMANYGYTF
CDR3nt: TGTGCCAGCAGCGCGGAAGTGTTGATGGCCAACTATGGCTACACCTTC

d_gene: .
v_gene: TRBV11-3
abundance: few
j_gene: TRBJ1-2
CDR3aa: CASSQGGVSYGYTF
CDR3nt: TGTGCCAGCAGCCAAGGGGGGGTCTCTTATGGCTACACCTTC

d_gene: TRBD2
v_gene: TRBV11-2
abundance: once
j_gene: TRBJ2-1
CDR3aa: CASSPGTSDGNEQFF
CDR3nt: TGTGCCAGCAGCCCCGGGACTAGCGATGGCAATGAGCAGTTCTTC

d_gene: TRBD1
v_gene: TRBV5-4
abundance: many
j_gene: TRBJ2-2
CDR3aa: CASSLDRGRTGELFF
CDR3nt: TGTGCCAGTTCACTGGACAGGGGGCGCACCGGGGAGCTGTTTTTT

d_gene: TRBD1
v_gene: TRBV5-4
abundance: .
j_gene: TRBJ2-2
CDR3aa: CASSMDRGWSGELFF
CDR3nt: TGTGCCAGCAGCATGGACAGGGGGTGGTCCGGGGAGCTGTTTTTT

d_gene: .
v_gene: TRBV18
abundance: .
j_gene: TRBJ2-7
CDR3aa: CASSPAGLGEQYF
CDR3nt: TGTGCCAGCTCTCCGGCGGGATTAGGTGAGCAGTACTTC

d_gene: TRBD1
v_gene: TRBV7-9
abundance: .
j_gene: TRBJ2-3
CDR3aa: CASSFQGASTDTQYF
CDR3nt: TGTGCCAGCAGCTTCCAGGGGGCTAGCACAGATACGCAGTATTTT

d_gene: TRBD1
v_gene: TRBV7-9
abundance: .
j_gene: TRBJ1-3
CDR3aa: CASSRPGTGISTIYF
CDR3nt: TGTGCCAGCAGCCGACCAGGGACAGGGATAAGCACCATATATTTT

d_gene: .
v_gene: TRBV5-1
abundance: once
j_gene: TRBJ2-7
CDR3aa: CASSTGTQGGEQYF
CDR3nt: TGCGCCAGCAGCACAGGGACGCAGGGTGGCGAGCAGTACTTC

d_gene: .
v_gene: TRBV4-2
abundance: many
j_gene: TRBJ1-5
CDR3aa: CASSQGSAGHMGNQPQHF
CDR3nt: TGTGCCAGCAGCCAAGGTTCTGCAGGGCACATGGGCAATCAGCCCCAGCATTTT

d_gene: TRBD2
v_gene: TRBV5-1
abundance: .
j_gene: TRBJ2-3
CDR3aa: CASLKDSGLGRDTQYF
CDR3nt: TGCGCCAGCCTGAAAGATAGCGGACTAGGAAGGGATACGCAGTATTTT

d_gene: TRBD2
v_gene: TRBV6-1
abundance: .
j_gene: TRBJ2-1
CDR3aa: CASSEMVAGGVSYNEQFF
CDR3nt: TGTGCCAGCAGTGAAATGGTAGCGGGGGGCGTCTCCTACAATGAGCAGTTCTTC

d_gene: TRBD1
v_gene: TRBV7-2
abundance: .
j_gene: TRBJ1-1
CDR3aa: CASSLVGTAEAFF
CDR3nt: TGTGCCAGCAGCTTAGTAGGGACAGCTGAAGCTTTCTTT

d_gene: TRBD1
v_gene: TRBV27
abundance: .
j_gene: TRBJ1-2
CDR3aa: CASSLREGAWVGPNYGYTF
CDR3nt: TGTGCCAGCAGTTTACGAGAGGGGGCTTGGGTAGGGCCTAACTATGGCTACACCTTC

d_gene: .
v_gene: TRBV7-2
abundance: .
j_gene: TRBJ1-2
CDR3aa: CASSPGGTQGNGYTF
CDR3nt: TGTGCCAGCAGCCCCGGAGGTACGCAGGGGAATGGCTACACCTTC

d_gene: TRBD2
v_gene: TRBV5-1
abundance: .
j_gene: TRBJ2-3
CDR3aa: CASGDYGDTQYF
CDR3nt: TGCGCCAGCGGGGACTATGGAGATACGCAGTATTTT

d_gene: .
v_gene: TRBV18
abundance: .
j_gene: TRBJ2-5
CDR3aa: CASSPFNQETQYF
CDR3nt: TGTGCCAGCTCACCATTCAACCAAGAGACCCAGTACTTC

d_gene: TRBD2
v_gene: TRBV4-3
abundance: few
j_gene: TRBJ2-1
CDR3aa: CASSRGLADYNEQFF
CDR3nt: TGCGCCAGCAGCAGGGGACTAGCGGATTACAATGAGCAGTTCTTC

d_gene: TRBD2
v_gene: TRBV13
abundance: .
j_gene: TRBJ2-7
CDR3aa: CASSFWGGSASYEQYF
CDR3nt: TGTGCCAGCAGCTTTTGGGGCGGGAGCGCATCCTACGAGCAGTACTTC

d_gene: TRBD2
v_gene: TRBV10-3
abundance: .
j_gene: TRBJ2-2
CDR3aa: CAISAGGGAIGELFF
CDR3nt: TGTGCCATCAGTGCAGGCGGGGGGGCCATCGGGGAGCTGTTTTTT

d_gene: .
v_gene: TRBV3-1/TRBV3-2
abundance: once
j_gene: TRBJ2-1
CDR3aa: CASSQQWNEQFF
CDR3nt: TGTGCCAGCAGCCAACAGTGGAATGAGCAGTTCTTC

d_gene: .
v_gene: TRBV29-1
abundance: .
j_gene: TRBJ1-3
CDR3aa: CSVEQVSGNTIYF
CDR3nt: TGCAGCGTTGAGCAGGTTTCTGGAAACACCATATATTTT

d_gene: .
v_gene: TRBV28
abundance: .
j_gene: TRBJ2-7
CDR3aa: CASSRLGGTYSYEQYF
CDR3nt: TGTGCCAGCAGCAGGCTGGGGGGAACCTACTCCTACGAGCAGTACTTC

d_gene: .
v_gene: TRBV19
abundance: .
j_gene: TRBJ2-2
CDR3aa: CASSIGRDTGELFF
CDR3nt: TGTGCCAGTAGTATAGGGAGGGACACCGGGGAGCTGTTTTTT

d_gene: TRBD1
v_gene: TRBV18
abundance: once
j_gene: TRBJ2-3
CDR3aa: CASSQGATDTQYF
CDR3nt: TGTGCCAGCTCACAGGGGGCAACAGATACGCAGTATTTT

d_gene: TRBD2
v_gene: TRBV5-1
abundance: .
j_gene: TRBJ2-7
CDR3aa: CASSFIAGESYEQYF
CDR3nt: TGCGCCAGCAGCTTCATAGCGGGGGAATCCTACGAGCAGTACTTC

d_gene: .
v_gene: TRBV28
abundance: .
j_gene: TRBJ1-2
CDR3aa: CASSPYDSRYGYTF
CDR3nt: TGTGCCAGCAGTCCATACGACAGCAGATATGGCTACACCTTC

d_gene: TRBD2
v_gene: TRBV6-5
abundance: .
j_gene: TRBJ2-5
CDR3aa: CASSYLLAGGQETQYF
CDR3nt: TGTGCCAGCAGTTACTTACTAGCGGGGGGACAAGAGACCCAGTACTTC

d_gene: TRBD1
v_gene: TRBV19
abundance: .
j_gene: TRBJ1-4
CDR3aa: CASTGAGTGWEKLFF
CDR3nt: TGTGCCAGTACCGGAGCAGGGACAGGGTGGGAAAAACTGTTTTTT

d_gene: .
v_gene: TRBV4-2
abundance: .
j_gene: TRBJ1-3
CDR3aa: CASSPDQPGRLSGNTIYF
CDR3nt: TGTGCCAGCAGCCCTGATCAGCCCGGCAGGCTCTCTGGAAACACCATATATTTT

d_gene: TRBD1
v_gene: TRBV7-2
abundance: .
j_gene: TRBJ1-2
CDR3aa: CASSLTTGENYGYTF
CDR3nt: TGTGCCAGCAGCTTAACGACAGGGGAAAACTATGGCTACACCTTC

d_gene: .
v_gene: TRBV7-2
abundance: .
j_gene: TRBJ2-7
CDR3aa: CASSLYYEQYF
CDR3nt: TGTGCCAGCAGCTTATATTACGAGCAGTACTTC

d_gene: TRBD2
v_gene: TRBV19
abundance: .
j_gene: TRBJ2-1
CDR3aa: CASSHPAGLAETNEQFF
CDR3nt: TGTGCCAGTAGTCATCCCGCGGGACTAGCGGAAACAAATGAGCAGTTCTTC

d_gene: .
v_gene: TRBV7-9
abundance: few
j_gene: TRBJ2-7
CDR3aa: CASSPQYEQYF
CDR3nt: TGTGCCAGCAGCCCACAATACGAGCAGTACTTC

d_gene: TRBD1
v_gene: TRBV7-2
abundance: .
j_gene: TRBJ2-7
CDR3aa: CASSWDREPYEQYF
CDR3nt: TGTGCCAGCAGCTGGGACAGGGAACCCTACGAGCAGTACTTC

d_gene: .
v_gene: TRBV4-2
abundance: .
j_gene: TRBJ2-7
CDR3aa: CASSQEWAGREQYF
CDR3nt: TGTGCCAGCAGCCAAGAATGGGCAGGGCGCGAGCAGTACTTC

d_gene: .
v_gene: TRBV28
abundance: once
j_gene: TRBJ2-7
CDR3aa: CASSFRIGGTYEQYF
CDR3nt: TGTGCCAGCAGTTTTCGCATAGGGGGAACCTACGAGCAGTACTTC

d_gene: .
v_gene: TRBV10-3
abundance: .
j_gene: TRBJ1-3
CDR3aa: CALGGHSGNTIYF
CDR3nt: TGTGCCCTAGGCGGACACTCTGGAAACACCATATATTTT

d_gene: .
v_gene: TRBV6-1
abundance: few
j_gene: TRBJ2-2
CDR3aa: CASSDTGEAGELFF
CDR3nt: TGTGCCAGCAGTGACACAGGGGAGGCCGGGGAGCTGTTTTTT

d_gene: TRBD1
v_gene: TRBV9
abundance: .
j_gene: TRBJ1-2
CDR3aa: CASSVDGSTGDGYTF
CDR3nt: TGTGCCAGCAGCGTAGACGGGTCGACAGGGGATGGCTACACCTTC

d_gene: TRBD1
v_gene: TRBV28
abundance: .
j_gene: TRBJ1-1
CDR3aa: CASITTGAHEAFF
CDR3nt: TGTGCCAGCATAACGACAGGGGCCCATGAAGCTTTCTTT

d_gene: TRBD1
v_gene: TRBV5-1
abundance: once
j_gene: TRBJ1-2
CDR3aa: CASSFGQGTVGYTF
CDR3nt: TGCGCCAGCAGCTTCGGACAGGGGACGGTTGGCTACACCTTC

d_gene: .
v_gene: TRBV27
abundance: .
j_gene: TRBJ1-5
CDR3aa: CASSLAGGRNQPQHF
CDR3nt: TGTGCCAGCAGTTTAGCGGGCGGACGCAATCAGCCCCAGCATTTT

d_gene: TRBD1
v_gene: TRBV10-1
abundance: .
j_gene: TRBJ1-2
CDR3aa: CASSREGTGDGYTF
CDR3nt: TGCGCCAGCAGTAGAGAAGGGACAGGGGATGGCTACACCTTC

d_gene: .
v_gene: TRBV5-1
abundance: once
j_gene: TRBJ2-1
CDR3aa: CASSSRRGLSYEQFF
CDR3nt: TGCGCCAGCAGCTCACGGCGGGGGCTCAGCTATGAGCAGTTCTTC

d_gene: .
v_gene: TRBV7-2
abundance: .
j_gene: TRBJ2-5
CDR3aa: CASSRQDGQETQYF
CDR3nt: TGTGCCAGCAGCCGGCAGGATGGCCAAGAGACCCAGTACTTC

d_gene: TRBD1
v_gene: TRBV19
abundance: .
j_gene: TRBJ1-4
CDR3aa: CASSMNRDSYEKLFF
CDR3nt: TGTGCCAGTAGTATGAACCGGGACAGCTATGAAAAACTGTTTTTT

d_gene: TRBD1
v_gene: TRBV5-1
abundance: .
j_gene: TRBJ2-7
CDR3aa: CASSLAPDRGYEQYF
CDR3nt: TGCGCCAGCAGCTTGGCCCCGGACAGGGGCTACGAGCAGTACTTC

d_gene: TRBD1
v_gene: TRBV28
abundance: few
j_gene: TRBJ1-4
CDR3aa: CASSPPGQGVATNEKLFF
CDR3nt: TGTGCCAGCAGTCCCCCGGGACAGGGGGTTGCAACTAATGAAAAACTGTTTTTT

d_gene: .
v_gene: TRBV2
abundance: .
j_gene: TRBJ1-4
CDR3aa: CASRGRENEKLFF
CDR3nt: TGTGCCAGCAGGGGGAGGGAGAATGAAAAACTGTTTTTT

d_gene: .
v_gene: TRBV19
abundance: .
j_gene: TRBJ1-4
CDR3aa: CASTRGFGATNEKLFF
CDR3nt: TGTGCCAGTACTAGGGGATTTGGGGCGACTAATGAAAAACTGTTTTTT